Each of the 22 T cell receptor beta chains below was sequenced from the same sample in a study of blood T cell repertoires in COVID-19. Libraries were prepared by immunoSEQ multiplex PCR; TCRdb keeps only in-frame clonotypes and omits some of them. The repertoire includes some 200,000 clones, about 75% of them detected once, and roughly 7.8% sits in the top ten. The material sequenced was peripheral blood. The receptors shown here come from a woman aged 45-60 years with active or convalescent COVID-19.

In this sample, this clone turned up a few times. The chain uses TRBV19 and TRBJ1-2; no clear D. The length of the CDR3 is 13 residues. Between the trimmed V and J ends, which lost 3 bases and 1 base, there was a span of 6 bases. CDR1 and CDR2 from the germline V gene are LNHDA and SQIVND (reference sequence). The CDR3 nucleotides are TGTGCCAGTAGTATGGCCAGTAACTATGGCTACACCTTC. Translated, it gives CASSMASNYGYTF.

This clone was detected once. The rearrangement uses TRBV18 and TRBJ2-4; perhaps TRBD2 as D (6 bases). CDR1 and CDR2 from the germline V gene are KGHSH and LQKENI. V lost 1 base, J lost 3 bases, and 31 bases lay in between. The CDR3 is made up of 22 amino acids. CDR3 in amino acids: CASSPLLAWSSNGLGGKNIQYF. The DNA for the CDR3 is TGTGCCAGCTCACCACTCTTAGCCTGGTCAAGCAATGGGCTGGGAGGCAAAAACATTCAGTACTTC.

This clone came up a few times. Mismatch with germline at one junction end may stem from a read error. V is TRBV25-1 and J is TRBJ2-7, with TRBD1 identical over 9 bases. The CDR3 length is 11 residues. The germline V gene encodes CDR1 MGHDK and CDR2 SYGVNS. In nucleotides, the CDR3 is TGTGCCAGCAGTTCCGGGACAGGGTTTAGGTTC. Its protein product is CASSSGTGFRF.

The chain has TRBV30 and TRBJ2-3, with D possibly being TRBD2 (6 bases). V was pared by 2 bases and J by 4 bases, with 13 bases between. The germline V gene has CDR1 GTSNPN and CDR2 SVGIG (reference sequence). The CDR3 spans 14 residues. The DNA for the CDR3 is TGTGCCTGGAGTCCGGGGGTTATGTCAGATACGCAGTATTTT. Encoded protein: CAWSPGVMSDTQYF.

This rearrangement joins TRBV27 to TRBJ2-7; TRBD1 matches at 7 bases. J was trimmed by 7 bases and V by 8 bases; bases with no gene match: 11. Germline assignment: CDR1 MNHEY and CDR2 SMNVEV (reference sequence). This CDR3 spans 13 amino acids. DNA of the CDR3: TGTGCCAGCGGATCTTTGCGACAGGGTGAGCAGTACTTC. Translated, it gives CASGSLRQGEQYF.

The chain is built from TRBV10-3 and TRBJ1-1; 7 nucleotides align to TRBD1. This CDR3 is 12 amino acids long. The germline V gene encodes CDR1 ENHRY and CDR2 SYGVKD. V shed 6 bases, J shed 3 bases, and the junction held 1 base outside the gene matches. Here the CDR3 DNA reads TGTGCCATCAGCACAGGGGACACTGAAGCTTTCTTT. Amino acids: CAISTGDTEAFF.

The CDR3 DNA reads as TGTGCCAGCAGCGCCGGTCGGGGTAAGGATGGCTACACCTTC. As protein: CASSAGRGKDGYTF. The rearrangement links TRBV28 to TRBJ1-2; no reliable D call. V dropped 6 bases and J dropped 6 bases, with 17 bases sitting between them. CDR3 size: 14 residues. The germline CDR1 and CDR2 sequences are MDHEN and SYDVKM.

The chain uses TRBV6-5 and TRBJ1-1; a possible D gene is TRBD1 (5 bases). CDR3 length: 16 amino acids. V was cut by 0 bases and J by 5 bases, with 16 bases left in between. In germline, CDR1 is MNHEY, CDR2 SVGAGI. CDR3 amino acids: CASSYSGALVGTEAFF. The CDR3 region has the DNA TGTGCCAGCAGTTACTCTGGGGCCCTCGTGGGGACTGAAGCTTTCTTT.

Here the CDR3 DNA reads TGTGCCAGCAGCCGGGGACAGTTGAACACTGAAGCTTTCTTT. Protein: CASSRGQLNTEAFF. The chain employs TRBV5-6 and TRBJ1-1; 7 positions match TRBD1. Germline assignment: CDR1 SGHDT and CDR2 YYEEEE. The CDR3 extends over 14 amino acids. J lost 0 bases, V lost 4 bases, and 3 bases had no gene match.

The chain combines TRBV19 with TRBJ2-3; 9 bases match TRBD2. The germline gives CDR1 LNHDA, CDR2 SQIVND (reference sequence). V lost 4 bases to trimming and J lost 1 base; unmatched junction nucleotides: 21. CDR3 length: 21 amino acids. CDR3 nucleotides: TGTGCCAGTAGTACTGATGACTTGCTTGGCGCGGGGGGGCCAGGCACAGATACGCAGTATTTT. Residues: CASSTDDLLGAGGPGTDTQYF.

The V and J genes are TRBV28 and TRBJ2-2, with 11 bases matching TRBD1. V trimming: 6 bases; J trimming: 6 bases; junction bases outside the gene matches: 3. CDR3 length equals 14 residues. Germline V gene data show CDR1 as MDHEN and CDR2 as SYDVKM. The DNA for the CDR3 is TGTGCCAGCAGGGGACAGGGGGGACCCGGGGAGCTGTTTTTT. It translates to CASRGQGGPGELFF.

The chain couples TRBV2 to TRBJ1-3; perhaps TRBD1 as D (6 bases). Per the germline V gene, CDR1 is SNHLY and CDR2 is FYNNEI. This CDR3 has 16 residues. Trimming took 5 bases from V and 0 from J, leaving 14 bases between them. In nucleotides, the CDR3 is TGTGCCAGCAGTACCCGGACAGCCAACTCTGGAAACACCATATATTTT. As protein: CASSTRTANSGNTIYF. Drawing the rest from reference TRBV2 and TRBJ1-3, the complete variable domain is EPEVTQTPSHQVTQMGQEVILRCVPISNHLYFYWYRQILGQKVEFLVSFYNNEISEKSEIFDDQFSVERPDGSNFTLKIRSTKLEDSAMYFCASSTRTANSGNTIYFGEGSWLTVV.

In nucleotides, the CDR3 is TGTGCCAGCGAAGTGTATCTGACTTTTTGTTTGCCCCAGCATTTT. It specifies CASEVYLTFCLPQHF. The chain uses TRBV2 and TRBJ1-5; D gene unclear. Germline V gene lookup returns CDR1 SNHLY and CDR2 FYNNEI. Between the trimmed V and J ends, which lost 8 bases and 9 bases, there was a span of 23 bases. CDR3 length: 15 amino acids.

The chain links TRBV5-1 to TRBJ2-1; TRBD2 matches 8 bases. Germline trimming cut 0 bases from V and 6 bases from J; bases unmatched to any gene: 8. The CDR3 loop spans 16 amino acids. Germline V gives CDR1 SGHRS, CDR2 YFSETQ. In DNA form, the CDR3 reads TGCGCCAGCAGCTTGGGGTTAGCGGGACCGAGCAATGAGCAGTTCTTC. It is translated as CASSLGLAGPSNEQFF.

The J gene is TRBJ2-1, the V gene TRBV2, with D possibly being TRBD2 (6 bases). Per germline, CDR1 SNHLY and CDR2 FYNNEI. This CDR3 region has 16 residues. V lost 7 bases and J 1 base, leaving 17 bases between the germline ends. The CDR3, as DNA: TGTGCCAGCAATGGGAATAGCGGCAATTCCTACAATGAGCAGTTCTTC. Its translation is CASNGNSGNSYNEQFF.

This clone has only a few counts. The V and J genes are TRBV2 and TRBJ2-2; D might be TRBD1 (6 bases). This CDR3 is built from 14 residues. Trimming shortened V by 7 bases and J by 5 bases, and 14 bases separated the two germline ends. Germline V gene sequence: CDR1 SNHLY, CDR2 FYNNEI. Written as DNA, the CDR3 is TGTGCCAGCACCAGGGGCGCGGAGACCGGGGAGCTGTTTTTT. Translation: CASTRGAETGELFF.

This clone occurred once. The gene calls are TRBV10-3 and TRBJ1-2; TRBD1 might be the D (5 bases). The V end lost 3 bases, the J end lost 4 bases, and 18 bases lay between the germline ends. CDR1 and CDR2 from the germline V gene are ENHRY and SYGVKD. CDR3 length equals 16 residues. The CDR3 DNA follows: TGTGCCATCAGTGACTCGTGGGTCTCGGGGGTCTATGGCTACACCTTC. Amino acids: CAISDSWVSGVYGYTF.

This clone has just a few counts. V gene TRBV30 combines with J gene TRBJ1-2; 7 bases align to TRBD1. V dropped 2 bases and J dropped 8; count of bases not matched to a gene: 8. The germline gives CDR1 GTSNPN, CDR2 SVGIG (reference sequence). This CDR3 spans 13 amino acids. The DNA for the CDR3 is TGTGCCTGGAGTACCCGACAGGGTGGCGGCTACACCTTC. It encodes CAWSTRQGGGYTF.

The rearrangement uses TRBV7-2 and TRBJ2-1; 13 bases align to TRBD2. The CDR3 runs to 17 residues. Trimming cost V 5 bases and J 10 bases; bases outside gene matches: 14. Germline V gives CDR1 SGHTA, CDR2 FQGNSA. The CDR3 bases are TGTGCCAGCAGCCCCCCGCAGGGGACTAGCGGGAACACCGAGCAGTTCTTC. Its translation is CASSPPQGTSGNTEQFF.

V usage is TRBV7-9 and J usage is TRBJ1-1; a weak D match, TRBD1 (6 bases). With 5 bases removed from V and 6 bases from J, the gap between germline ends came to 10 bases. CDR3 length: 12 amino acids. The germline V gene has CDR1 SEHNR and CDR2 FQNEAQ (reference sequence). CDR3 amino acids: CASSPQGAEAFF. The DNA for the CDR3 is TGTGCCAGCAGCCCACAGGGCGCTGAAGCTTTCTTT.

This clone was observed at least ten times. The CDR3 loop is CASSHGRGGSNQPQHF. In nucleotides, the CDR3 is TGTGCCAGCAGCCATGGGAGGGGCGGAAGCAATCAGCCCCAGCATTTT. The chain has TRBV7-8 and TRBJ1-5; a possible D gene is TRBD1 (5 bases). The CDR3 loop spans 16 amino acids. Germline V lookup: CDR1 SGHVS, CDR2 FQNEAQ. V dropped 5 bases and J dropped 1 base, with 15 bases sitting between them.

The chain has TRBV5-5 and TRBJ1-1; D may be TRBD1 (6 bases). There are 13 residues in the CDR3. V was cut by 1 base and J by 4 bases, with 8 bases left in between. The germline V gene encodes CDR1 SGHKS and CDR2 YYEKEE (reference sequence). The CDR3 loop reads CASSLTGITEAFF. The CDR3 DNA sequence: TGTGCCAGCAGCTTGACAGGGATCACTGAAGCTTTCTTT.